The rows below give T cell receptor beta chains drawn from one sample of a study of shared clonotypes between healthy human individuals. Only in-frame clones appear in the TCRdb table, and some are missing; sequencing was by immunoSEQ multiplex PCR. This repertoire shows some 1.5 million clones, around 95% found once; its top ten account for roughly 1.2%. Sequenced material: naive CD4+ T cells sorted from blood. All receptors come from a man aged 30 to 39 in good health. Both conserved end residues are part of each CDR3. A D gene is named only where the DNA matches it firmly. Clone size is stated in some rows and not others, as once, few, many or a class when expanded.

>NA|NA|TRBJ2-5|TRBV2
TGTGCCAGCAGTGGGGACACAGAGACCCAGTACTTC
CASSGDTETQYF
>NA|NA|TRBJ2-1|TRBV7-3
TGTGCCAGCAGCTTACTTGGCCGAGACAATGAGCAGTTCTTC
CASSLLGRDNEQFF
>TRBD1|NA|TRBJ2-7|TRBV7-2
TGTGCCAGCAGCTCTCTCCGGGACAGCTACGAGCAGTACTTC
CASSSLRDSYEQYF
>NA|NA|TRBJ1-2|TRBV5-1
TGCGCCAGCAGCTTGAAATGGGGAATCAATCATGGCTACACCTTC
CASSLKWGINHGYTF
>NA|NA|TRBJ2-5|TRBV2
TGTGCCAGCACCAAGAAACCGGGGGCCAAAGAGACCCAGTACTTC
CASTKKPGAKETQYF
>TRBD1|NA|TRBJ2-2|TRBV6-1
TGTGCCAGCAGAGCCGGGACAGGGGGTCCCGGGGAGCTGTTTTTT
CASRAGTGGPGELFF
>NA|NA|TRBJ2-6|TRBV7-9
TGTGCCAGCAGCAGAATTTTCGGGGAATCTGGGGCCAACGTCCTGACTTTC
CASSRIFGESGANVLTF
>TRBD2|once|TRBJ2-1|TRBV11-2
TGTGCCAGCAGCTCCGTTAGCGGGAGGGCCGTCAATGAGCAGTTCTTC
CASSSVSGRAVNEQFF
>TRBD2|once|TRBJ2-7|TRBV28
TGTGCCAGCAGTGTGCCTAGCGGGGGTTCCTACGAGCAGTACTTC
CASSVPSGGSYEQYF
>NA|few|TRBJ1-2|TRBV2
TGTGCCAGCAGCCCCAGGGTAGTAGCTAACTATGGCTACACCTTC
CASSPRVVANYGYTF
>NA|NA|TRBJ1-5|TRBV4-1
TGCGCCAGCAGCCAAGATAACAGGGGCAATCAGCCCCAGCATTTT
CASSQDNRGNQPQHF
>NA|NA|TRBJ2-3|TRBV21-1
TGTGCCAGCAGCAAAGTTCGTAGCGCTGCTAGCACAGATACGCAGTATTTT
CASSKVRSAASTDTQYF
>NA|NA|TRBJ2-7|TRBV9
TGTGCCAGCAGCGTAGACCCCATTGGGACCTACGAGCAGTACTTC
CASSVDPIGTYEQYF
>NA|NA|TRBJ2-7|TRBV28
TGTGCCAGCACCCCCGGCGGCAGGTACGAGCAGTACTTC
CASTPGGRYEQYF
>NA|NA|TRBJ2-1|TRBV7-3
TGTGCCAGCAGCCCAGGGGGGACACCCCGATTCTTC
CASSPGGTPRFF
>NA|NA|TRBJ1-4|TRBV2
TGTGCCAGCAGTGTAGGACCCTTAACAACTAATGAAAAACTGTTTTTT
CASSVGPLTTNEKLFF
>NA|NA|TRBJ2-3|TRBV5-1
TGCGCCAGCAGCGTCGGTCCCCTTATTCGCACAGATACGCAGTATTTT
CASSVGPLIRTDTQYF
>NA|NA|TRBJ2-7|TRBV6-6
TGTGCCAGCACCGCGACAGCCTACGAGCAGTACTTC
CASTATAYEQYF
>NA|NA|TRBJ2-7|TRBV10-1
TGCGCCAGCAGTGAGGGCGGCAGGGGTTACGAGCAGTACTTC
CASSEGGRGYEQYF
>NA|NA|TRBJ1-5|TRBV28
TGTGCCAGCATACAAACAGGGAATGGGCAGCCCCAGCATTTT
CASIQTGNGQPQHF
>TRBD2|NA|TRBJ2-2|TRBV10-1
TGCGCCAGCAGTATGACTAGCGGGAGGGCTTACACCGGGGAGCTGTTTTTT
CASSMTSGRAYTGELFF
>NA|NA|TRBJ2-3|TRBV19
TGTGCCAGTAGTATCTCTAGCGTAAGCACAGATACGCAGTATTTT
CASSISSVSTDTQYF
>NA|NA|TRBJ2-4|TRBV19
TGTGCCAGTAGCCCCGATGGGGCCAAAAACATTCAGTACTTC
CASSPDGAKNIQYF
>NA|NA|TRBJ2-2|TRBV29-1
TGCAGCGTTGGGCACACCGGGGAGCTGTTTTTT
CSVGHTGELFF
>NA|NA|TRBJ2-3|TRBV9
TGTGCCAGCAGCCTCCCTGCTTGGGGGAGAGAGGATACGCAGTATTTT
CASSLPAWGREDTQYF
>NA|NA|TRBJ2-5|TRBV5-4
TGTGCCAGCAGACCGGGGGTCCGAGGAGAGACCCAGTACTTC
CASRPGVRGETQYF
>NA|NA|TRBJ2-7|TRBV7-9
TGTGCCAGCAGCTTGGGGGCGGGGAAGCGGGGAATCTACGAGCAGTACTTC
CASSLGAGKRGIYEQYF
>NA|NA|TRBJ1-3|TRBV10-3
TGTGCCATCAGTGCGGGGGGGTCTTTCCACGGAAACACCATATATTTT
CAISAGGSFHGNTIYF
>NA|NA|TRBJ2-7|TRBV15
TGTGCCACCAGCAACGGACCCTACGAGCAGTACTTC
CATSNGPYEQYF
>NA|NA|TRBJ2-7|TRBV5-1
TGCGCCAGCAGCGCAACAGGGGCTAGCGTCAACGAGCAGTACTTC
CASSATGASVNEQYF
>TRBD1|NA|TRBJ2-3|TRBV5-4
TGTGCCAGCAGCGCCCCAGGGGGAGCCAGCACAGATACGCAGTATTTT
CASSAPGGASTDTQYF
>NA|NA|TRBJ2-7|TRBV7-2
TGTGCCAGCAGTTCCGACTTGACCGAGCAGTACTTC
CASSSDLTEQYF
>TRBD1|once|TRBJ1-3|TRBV6-5
TGTGCCAGCAGTTTGCAGGGGACAGGCTTATATTTT
CASSLQGTGLYF
>NA|NA|TRBJ1-3|TRBV28
TGTGCCAGCAGGGGTGGAGGGCCCCTTAACTCTGGAAACACCATATATTTT
CASRGGGPLNSGNTIYF
>TRBD2|NA|TRBJ2-1|TRBV5-1
TGCGCCAGCAGCTTGAGTCCTAGCGGGAGTTACAATGAGCAGTTCTTC
CASSLSPSGSYNEQFF
>TRBD2|NA|TRBJ2-1|TRBV5-1
TGCGCCAGCAGCTTAAGACTAGCGGGAGTTCATAATGAGCAGTTCTTC
CASSLRLAGVHNEQFF
>TRBD1|NA|TRBJ2-5|TRBV18
TGTGCCAGCTCACCTTCGACAGGGCCCCAAGAGACCCAGTACTTC
CASSPSTGPQETQYF
>NA|NA|TRBJ2-7|TRBV7-6
TGTGCCAGCAGCCCCCAAGGGGGGCTTTCGAGCGAGCAGTACTTC
CASSPQGGLSSEQYF
>NA|NA|TRBJ1-1|TRBV9
TGTGCCAGCAGCGCCGCCGGACCAAATTTGAACACTGAAGCTTTCTTT
CASSAAGPNLNTEAFF
>NA|NA|TRBJ1-5|TRBV6-1
TGTGCCAGCAGTGATCGAAGAAATCAGCCCCAGCATTTT
CASSDRRNQPQHF
>NA|NA|TRBJ2-1|TRBV6-1
TGTGCCAGCAGTGACATCCGGGGAAACAATGAGCAGTTCTTC
CASSDIRGNNEQFF
>TRBD2|NA|TRBJ2-5|TRBV4-1
TGCGCCAGCAGCCTAGATGGGGGTAGCGGGAGAGGGACCCAGTACTTC
CASSLDGGSGRGTQYF
>NA|NA|TRBJ1-4|TRBV13
TGTGCCAGCAGCTTTACGGGGGCGCGGGATGAAAAACTGTTTTTT
CASSFTGARDEKLFF
>NA|NA|TRBJ2-3|TRBV2
TGTGCCAGCCAAAGGGACGGCACTAGCACAGATACGCAGTATTTT
CASQRDGTSTDTQYF
>TRBD1|NA|TRBJ1-2|TRBV18
TGTGCCAGCTCCTCCGGGACAGACTATGGCTACACCTTC
CASSSGTDYGYTF
>NA|NA|TRBJ2-1|TRBV11-2
TGTGCCAGCAGCTTAGATTTTTATGAGCAGTTCTTC
CASSLDFYEQFF
>NA|NA|TRBJ2-3|TRBV28
TGTGCCAGCAGTTTGGGAAAGACAGTGTTGCCAGATACGCAGTATTTT
CASSLGKTVLPDTQYF
>NA|NA|TRBJ2-7|TRBV5-1
TGCGCCAGCAGCTTGGATTCAGGGGAGTTCTACGAGCAGTACTTC
CASSLDSGEFYEQYF
>TRBD2|NA|TRBJ2-5|TRBV29-1
TGCAGCGTTGTGGGTTTCGCGGGAGGGGGTCAAGAGACCCAGTACTTC
CSVVGFAGGGQETQYF
>NA|NA|TRBJ2-5|TRBV9
TGTGCCAGCACAGGGGCGGGGGAGACCCAGTACTTC
CASTGAGETQYF
>NA|NA|TRBJ1-4|TRBV10-2
TGCGCCAGCAGGACAGGACCTAATGAAAAACTGTTTTTT
CASRTGPNEKLFF
>NA|NA|TRBJ1-4|TRBV28
TGTGCCAGCGGGGGTTTTGGTGAAAAACTGTTTTTT
CASGGFGEKLFF